The present T cell receptor (beta chain) was sequenced within a study of blood T cells in healthy people across ages. General observations from the study: It was not known whether donors were CMV positive (a possible confounder of expanded clonotype changes).

Trimming pared 5 bases from V and 1 base from J, leaving 8 bases between. This CDR3 spans 13 amino acids. A second roughly 6 to 12 cycle PCR used barcoded and J-beta primers. TCRdb re-analysed the 5' RACE reads in MiXCR, keeping a single row per CDR3 protein. The data hold about 680,000 distinct CDR3 sequences, with roughly 50% observed a single time. Caucasian, healthy and from Russia, the donors were aged between about 6 and 90. In regard to this clonotype: Its target is not known. A much larger clonotype is one base distant, so this may be a read error.

The specimen was blood. The chain carries TRBV12-3 or TRBV12-4 and TRBJ1-1; D unclear. The TCR comes from an older woman in good health. CDR3 amino acids: CASSVIENTEAFF. The CDR3 coding sequence is TGTGCCAGCAGTGTAATAGAGAACACTGAAGCTTTCTTT.